These T cell receptor beta chains were read from a single sample in a study of chemoradiotherapy in HPV16-positive cancers. Data came from immunoSEQ multiplex PCR; TCRdb stores just in-frame clones and leaves some out. The sample includes about 8,600 clones, around nine tenths of them seen just once. The sample in question was blood, obtained from a patient who underwent chemoradiotherapy. These receptors all stem from a human donor with HPV-associated anogenital cancer. CDR3s include the opening cysteine and the closing phenylalanine or tryptophan. D genes are given only for firm matches. For some rows the clone size is stated as once, few or many, or as a class when expanded; others skip it.

v_call	d_call	j_call	clone_size	cdr3_nt	cdr3_aa
TRBV10-2	.	TRBJ2-6	.	TGCGCTATCTTGGGGCCCCCCAGCTCTGGGGCCAACGTCCTGACTTTC	CAILGPPSSGANVLTF
TRBV6-6	.	TRBJ1-6	.	TGTGCCAGCAGTTACTCGGGGGAAGGTTCACCCCTCCACTTT	CASSYSGEGSPLHF
TRBV6-5	.	TRBJ2-2	.	TGTGCCAGCAGATCACCGAACACCGGGGAGCTGTTTTTT	CASRSPNTGELFF
TRBV30	.	TRBJ2-7	.	TGTGCCTGGACACGGGAAAGCCTCTACGAGCAGTACTTC	CAWTRESLYEQYF
TRBV9	.	TRBJ1-1	.	TGTGCCAGCAACTGGGGGCCGGGGACTGAAGCTTTCTTT	CASNWGPGTEAFF
TRBV9	TRBD1	TRBJ1-1	.	TGTGCCAGCAGCGTTTCAGGGGGAATGAACACTGAAGCTTTCTTT	CASSVSGGMNTEAFF
TRBV30	TRBD1	TRBJ1-6	few	TGTGCCTGGAGTGTACAAAGAGGACAGGATAATTCACCCCTCCACTTT	CAWSVQRGQDNSPLHF
TRBV7-9	TRBD1	TRBJ2-1	few	TGTGCCAGCAGCTGGGCCGACAGGGGCAATGAGCAGTTCTTC	CASSWADRGNEQFF
TRBV5-1	.	TRBJ1-3	.	TGCGCCAGCAGCATCGACGGAGCCTCTGGAAACACCATATATTTT	CASSIDGASGNTIYF
TRBV29-1	.	TRBJ2-2	.	TGCAGCGTTGTGGCCACCGGGGAGCTGTTTTTT	CSVVATGELFF
TRBV18	.	TRBJ2-5	.	TGTGCCAGCTCACCGGGGGCGACGACCGGGGCGACCCAGTACTTC	CASSPGATTGATQYF
TRBV5-5	.	TRBJ1-2	.	TGTGCCAGCAGCCCTGAACACCTACTGGGTGGCTACACCTTC	CASSPEHLLGGYTF
TRBV5-1	.	TRBJ1-3	.	TGCGCCAGCAGCAATGTAGGGGGCTCTGGAAACACCATATATTTT	CASSNVGGSGNTIYF
TRBV29-1	.	TRBJ1-4	.	TGCAGCGTTGAAGAACAGCTTAATGAAAAACTGTTTTTT	CSVEEQLNEKLFF
TRBV6-5	TRBD1	TRBJ1-2	.	TGTGCCAGCAGCCCCACAGGGGGTGGCTACACCTTC	CASSPTGGGYTF
TRBV5-4	TRBD2	TRBJ2-3	.	TGTGCCAGCAGCTACGGACTAGCGGCTCAAGATACGCAGTATTTT	CASSYGLAAQDTQYF
TRBV4-3	.	TRBJ2-5	once	TGCGCCAGCAGCCAAGATTTGGGTGTTCGAGAGACCCAGTACTTC	CASSQDLGVRETQYF
TRBV7-2	.	TRBJ2-3	.	TGTGCCAGCAGCTTAGCCGATACGCAGTATTTT	CASSLADTQYF
TRBV7-9	.	TRBJ2-1	.	TGTGCCAGCAGCCCAGCAGTAAATGAGCAGTTCTTC	CASSPAVNEQFF
TRBV18	TRBD2	TRBJ2-5	.	TGTGCCAGCTCACGTAACATGGCGGGGGGCTCCCAAGAGACCCAGTACTTC	CASSRNMAGGSQETQYF
TRBV30	.	TRBJ2-3	.	TGTGCCTTTGCAACAGGGAACACAGATACGCAGTATTTT	CAFATGNTDTQYF
TRBV19	.	TRBJ1-5	few	TGTGCCAGTAGCCCTATCAGGGTGCTGATCAATCAGCCCCAGCATTTT	CASSPIRVLINQPQHF
TRBV20-1	TRBD2	TRBJ2-7	.	TGCAGCCTAGCGGGGATCTACGAGCAGTACTTC	CSLAGIYEQYF
TRBV11-2	.	TRBJ2-3	.	TGTGCCAGCAGCTCGGAGTGGGGGTCAGATACGCAGTATTTT	CASSSEWGSDTQYF
TRBV29-1	.	TRBJ1-4	.	TGCAGCGTTGGTGGAGGGGGTGGTGAAAAACTGTTTTTT	CSVGGGGGEKLFF
TRBV14	TRBD1	TRBJ1-2	.	TGTGCCAGCACTACGGGACAGGTCGGCTTTGGCTACACCTTC	CASTTGQVGFGYTF
TRBV30	.	TRBJ2-3	.	TGTGCCTGTGTTACCCGGATGGATACGCAGTATTTT	CACVTRMDTQYF
TRBV4-3	TRBD1	TRBJ1-2	.	TGCGCCAGCAGCCAAGATGTGACAGGGAACTATGGCTACACCTTC	CASSQDVTGNYGYTF
TRBV6-1	.	TRBJ2-6	.	TGTGCCAGCAGTGAATTCGCCTTCGGAACCGGGGCCAACGTCCTGACTTTC	CASSEFAFGTGANVLTF
TRBV19	.	TRBJ2-2	.	TGTGCCAGTAGATGGTCAGATCGAACCGGGGAGCTGTTTTTT	CASRWSDRTGELFF
TRBV28	.	TRBJ2-7	.	TGTGCCAGCAGGGGGGTGTGGCTGGGATCTTACGAGCAGTACTTC	CASRGVWLGSYEQYF
TRBV29-1	TRBD1	TRBJ1-3	.	TGCAGCGTTGGGGACAGCAACTCTGGAAACACCATATATTTT	CSVGDSNSGNTIYF
TRBV7-2	.	TRBJ1-1	.	TGTGCCAGCAGCTTAGCGGCAGGGACTGAAGCTTTCTTT	CASSLAAGTEAFF
TRBV7-9	.	TRBJ2-1	.	TGTGCCAGCAGCTCGGGCAATGAGCAGTTCTTC	CASSSGNEQFF
TRBV5-1	.	TRBJ1-2	.	TGCGCCAGCAGCTTGGCCTGGGTTAGCTATGGCTACACCTTC	CASSLAWVSYGYTF
TRBV11-3	.	TRBJ2-1	.	TGTGCCAGCAGCCTTGGTGGTAGCGTCAATGAGCAGTTCTTC	CASSLGGSVNEQFF
TRBV7-8	.	TRBJ1-2	.	TGTGCCAGCAGCTTAGAAACGGTCTATGGCTACACCTTC	CASSLETVYGYTF
TRBV7-8	.	TRBJ1-2	.	TGTGCCAGCAGCTTAGTTCTCAGGGCGGATGGCTACACCTTC	CASSLVLRADGYTF
TRBV11-2	.	TRBJ2-5	.	TGTGCCAGCAGCTTAGCGTCTCAGGGGATAGGAGAGACCCAGTACTTC	CASSLASQGIGETQYF
TRBV6-1	.	TRBJ2-3	.	TGTGCCAGCAGCGAACTACCTAGCACAGATACGCAGTATTTT	CASSELPSTDTQYF
TRBV14	.	TRBJ2-1	.	TGTGCCAGCAGCCTAGACAGGAGGAATGAGCAGTTCTTC	CASSLDRRNEQFF
TRBV2	.	TRBJ1-1	.	TGTGCCAGCACTAGAGGACAGCTTTATGAAGCTTTCTTT	CASTRGQLYEAFF
TRBV18	.	TRBJ1-5	.	TGTGCCAGCTCAGTACAGAGGTCTCAGCCCCAGCATTTT	CASSVQRSQPQHF
TRBV5-1	.	TRBJ2-1	.	TGCGCCAGTAGCTCGGATAGGGGGGACAATGAGCAGTTCTTC	CASSSDRGDNEQFF
TRBV7-9	TRBD1	TRBJ2-4	.	TGTGCCAGCAGCTTACGGGGGACAGGGGGTCAGTACTTC	CASSLRGTGGQYF
TRBV19	TRBD1	TRBJ2-1	.	TGTGCCAGTAAAGTCCTGAGGGGGCGAAACAATGAGCAGTTCTTC	CASKVLRGRNNEQFF
TRBV7-2	.	TRBJ2-5	.	TGTGCCAGCAGCTTAGCCGGGACTCAAGAGACCCAGTACTTC	CASSLAGTQETQYF
TRBV27	TRBD1	TRBJ1-5	.	TGTGCCAGCAGTCCAGGGGGGGGCAATCAGCCCCAGCATTTT	CASSPGGGNQPQHF
TRBV19	.	TRBJ1-2	.	TGTGCCAGTAGTATGGCCGGCCGACAAGACTATGGCTACACCTTC	CASSMAGRQDYGYTF
TRBV18	.	TRBJ1-1	.	TGTGCCAGCTCACCCTCACGAATACCGAACACTGAAGCTTTCTTT	CASSPSRIPNTEAFF
TRBV5-1	TRBD2	TRBJ2-3	once	TGCGCCAGCAGCCGACTAGCGGGGGGGAGCACAGATACGCAGTATTTT	CASSRLAGGSTDTQYF